The 18 T cell receptor beta chains below come from one sample, sequenced in a study of blood T cell repertoires in COVID-19. Libraries were prepared by immunoSEQ multiplex PCR; TCRdb keeps only in-frame clonotypes and omits some of them. The sample includes a few hundred thousand clones, 70% to 85% seen only once; the top ten take approximately 16%. The source material was PBMCs or T cells enriched from blood (not recorded which). These receptors all stem from a man in his forties or fifties who had recovered from COVID-19.

The V call is TRBV28, the J call TRBJ1-4; D unresolved. The germline V gene encodes CDR1 MDHEN and CDR2 SYDVKM. V was pared by 3 bases and J by 0 bases, with 11 bases between. CDR3 length: 16 amino acids. CDR3 nucleotides: TGTGCCAGCAGTTTTGGAGCCCCTGCAACTAATGAAAAACTGTTTTTT. Translated: CASSFGAPATNEKLFF.

The chain uses TRBV6-5 and TRBJ2-3; 9 bases line up with TRBD2. After removal of 1 base from V and 3 bases from J, the junction contained 5 bases not matched to a gene. The length of the CDR3 is 16 residues. Germline assignment: CDR1 MNHEY and CDR2 SVGAGI. The CDR3 DNA reads as TGTGCCAGCAGTTACTTGAGCGGGGGGCGGACAGATACGCAGTATTTT. Its translation: CASSYLSGGRTDTQYF.

The genes are TRBV2 and TRBJ1-5; TRBD1 matches at 9 bases. The germline V gene encodes CDR1 SNHLY and CDR2 FYNNEI. This CDR3 has 13 amino acids. The V gene end was trimmed by 4 bases and the J gene end by 11 bases; junction bases not matched to a gene: 6. CDR3 region: CASSGDRAKTQHF. CDR3 nucleotides: TGTGCCAGCAGTGGGGACAGGGCGAAGACCCAGCATTTT. The complete variable domain, with remaining parts taken from reference TRBV2 and TRBJ1-5, reads EPEVTQTPSHQVTQMGQEVILRCVPISNHLYFYWYRQILGQKVEFLVSFYNNEISEKSEIFDDQFSVERPDGSNFTLKIRSTKLEDSAMYFCASSGDRAKTQHFGDGTRLSIL.

The chain combines TRBV7-6 with TRBJ2-3; TRBD2 agrees at 10 bases. This CDR3 is built from 18 residues. V shed 5 bases, J shed 0 bases, and the junction held 11 bases outside the gene matches. Germline assignment: CDR1 SGHVS and CDR2 FNYEAQ. This CDR3 reads CASSPQGGAGGSTDTQYF. The CDR3 DNA reads as TGTGCCAGCAGCCCCCAGGGGGGAGCGGGGGGGAGCACAGATACGCAGTATTTT.

The J gene is TRBJ1-1, the V gene TRBV3-1 (or the pseudogene TRBV3-2); unclear D gene. This CDR3 has 16 residues. Germline loops: CDR1 LGHDT, CDR2 YNNKEL (reference sequence). V was shortened by 1 base and J by 1 base, with 13 bases between the two germline ends. Written as DNA, the CDR3 is TGTGCCAGCAGCCAAGTAAGGAGGACGGCGAACACTGAAGCTTTCTTT. Its translation is CASSQVRRTANTEAFF.

This chain links TRBV24-1 with TRBJ2-1; 9 nucleotides align to TRBD2. The trim removed 1 base at V and 4 bases at J, leaving 10 bases unmatched. The CDR3 is made up of 18 amino acids. Germline V CDR1 and CDR2: KGHDR, SFDVKD. The CDR3 nucleotides read TGTGCCACCAGTGATTTTAAAGGGGCTAGCGGGGCTTACAATGAGCAGTTCTTC. Translating it yields CATSDFKGASGAYNEQFF.

CDR3 residues: CASSSSTEAFF. The CDR3 DNA is TGTGCCAGCAGTTCCAGCACTGAAGCTTTCTTT. J is TRBJ1-1 and V is TRBV12-3 or TRBV12-4; D gene ambiguous. The CDR3 covers 11 residues. V was pared by 4 bases and J by 4 bases, with 4 bases between.

V usage is TRBV2 and J usage is TRBJ2-3; no reliable D call. The V end was cut by 2 bases, the J end by 0 bases, with 6 bases between. Germline CDR1 reads SNHLY; CDR2 reads FYNNEI. This CDR3 spans 14 amino acids. The CDR3: CASSEFSSTDTQYF. CDR3 bases: TGTGCCAGCAGTGAATTCAGTAGCACAGATACGCAGTATTTT.

This rearrangement joins TRBV19 to TRBJ2-7; a possible D gene is TRBD1 (6 bases). Germline V gene sequence: CDR1 LNHDA, CDR2 SQIVND (reference sequence). This CDR3 region has 16 residues. V was trimmed by 6 bases and J by 2 bases, leaving 20 bases between them. This chain's CDR3 is CASSPGHQLATYEQYF. Written as DNA, the CDR3 is TGTGCCAGTAGCCCGGGACACCAATTGGCCACCTACGAGCAGTACTTC.

The V and J genes are TRBV5-1 and TRBJ1-1; weak D call: TRBD1 (6 bases). Per germline, CDR1 SGHRS and CDR2 YFSETQ. The CDR3 is 15 residues long. Between the trimmed V and J ends, which lost 0 bases and 5 bases, there was a span of 14 bases. The CDR3 loop is CASSLEGHKGTEAFF. CDR3 nucleotide sequence: TGCGCCAGCAGCTTGGAGGGACACAAAGGGACTGAAGCTTTCTTT.

The chain combines TRBV14 with TRBJ2-5; TRBD2 agrees at 7 bases. The CDR3 has 14 residues. Per germline, CDR1 SGHDN and CDR2 FVKESK. The junction had 5 bases not matched to a gene; V was cut back by 4 bases and J by 3 bases. The CDR3 is CASSLLAREETQYF. The DNA for the CDR3 is TGTGCCAGCAGCCTACTAGCGAGAGAAGAGACCCAGTACTTC.

This clone was observed a handful of times. This chain joins TRBV30 and TRBJ1-1, with D hard to call. Looked up from germline, CDR1 is GTSNPN and CDR2 is SVGIG (reference sequence). The CDR3 totals 11 residues. V lost 0 bases and J 5 bases, leaving 4 bases between the germline ends. In DNA, the CDR3 is TGTGCCTGGAGTGTTTATACTGAAGCTTTCTTT. Translation: CAWSVYTEAFF.

This clone was found once. V usage is TRBV5-8 and J usage is TRBJ1-2; a weak D match, TRBD1 (6 bases). This CDR3 is built from 17 residues. The germline V gene has CDR1 SGHTS and CDR2 YDEGEE. The V end was cut by 2 bases, the J end by 4 bases, with 21 bases between. In nucleotides, the CDR3 is TGTGCCAGCAGCTTCGAAACAGGGAGGGCTATAAGCTATGGCTACACCTTC. It is translated as CASSFETGRAISYGYTF. The full variable domain, rest sourced from reference TRBV5-8 and TRBJ1-2, is EAGVTQSPTHLIKTRGQQATLRCSPISGHTSVYWYQQALGLGLQFLLWYDEGEERNRGNFPPRFSGRQFPNYSSELNVNALELEDSALYLCASSFETGRAISYGYTFGSGTRLTVV.

The sample holds a few counts of this clone. This chain uses TRBV28 with TRBJ1-2, with D hard to call. Germline V gene data show CDR1 as MDHEN and CDR2 as SYDVKM. This CDR3 has 13 residues. Trimming left V 8 bases short and J 8 bases short, with 18 bases between. This CDR3 is CASYSGPTGGYTF. The CDR3 coding sequence is TGTGCCAGCTATTCGGGCCCCACGGGGGGCTACACCTTC.

This chain links TRBV5-5 with TRBJ2-7; no firm D call. CDR1 is SGHKS and CDR2 is YYEKEE in the germline V gene (reference sequence). V gave up 1 base and J gave up 3 bases, with 11 bases separating them. The CDR3 sequence is 14 residues long. CDR3 DNA: TGTGCCAGCAGCTTGCTACCGAAGAGCTACGAGCAGTACTTC. The encoded protein is CASSLLPKSYEQYF.

The chain couples TRBV6-5 to TRBJ2-1; tentative D call: TRBD1 (6 bases). The germline V and J ends were trimmed by 6 bases and 2 bases, with 14 bases remaining between them. In germline, CDR1 is MNHEY, CDR2 SVGAGI. The CDR3 spans 15 residues. CDR3 residues: CASRAGAQTYNEQFF. The CDR3 DNA reads as TGTGCCAGCAGGGCAGGGGCACAAACCTACAATGAGCAGTTCTTC.

The CDR3 loop is CASSSTRGASTNEKLFF. CDR3 bases: TGTGCCAGCAGTTCCACGCGGGGGGCTTCAACTAATGAAAAACTGTTTTTT. The rearrangement uses TRBV28 and TRBJ1-4, with a weak D call TRBD1 (6 bases). V lost 4 bases and J 0 bases, leaving 15 bases between the germline ends. The CDR3 has 17 amino acids. The germline V gene has CDR1 MDHEN and CDR2 SYDVKM.

This chain connects TRBV7-9 to TRBJ2-1; 12 nucleotides line up with TRBD2. The trim removed 5 bases at V and 5 bases at J, leaving 10 bases unmatched. This CDR3 has 17 amino acids. Germline V gene lookup returns CDR1 SEHNR and CDR2 FQNEAQ (reference sequence). CDR3 amino acids: CASSPGRTSGAHNEQFF. The CDR3, as DNA: TGTGCCAGCAGCCCTGGGAGGACTAGCGGGGCACACAATGAGCAGTTCTTC. The whole variable domain, remainder taken from reference TRBV7-9 and TRBJ2-1, is DTGVSQNPRHKITKRGQNVTFRCDPISEHNRLYWYRQTLGQGPEFLTYFQNEAQLEKSRLLSDRFSAERPKGSFSTLEIQRTEQGDSAMYLCASSPGRTSGAHNEQFFGPGTRLTVL.